These 14 T cell receptor beta chains originate from one sample sequenced in a study of shared clonotypes between healthy human individuals. Measured with immunoSEQ multiplex PCR; TCRdb has only the in-frame clones, and not every one. The sample consists of around 2,000,000 clones, 95% of them appearing once. The material sequenced was naive CD4+ T cells sorted from blood. Stated subset: CD45RA+ positively selected. The receptors here all came from a young man in good health.

Worth noting for this clone: Within the sample, other DNA sequences also encode this same CDR3. The genes are TRBV10-3 and TRBJ2-3, with no clear D. Trimming cost V 0 bases and J 0 bases, with 4 bases left between them. CDR1 and CDR2 from the germline V gene are ENHRY and SYGVKD. This CDR3 contains 14 residues. CDR3 in amino acids: CAISESPSTDTQYF. In DNA, the CDR3 is TGTGCCATCAGTGAGTCCCCGAGCACAGATACGCAGTATTTT.

V and J are TRBV5-1 and TRBJ2-2; TRBD2 agrees at 9 bases. In germline, CDR1 is SGHRS, CDR2 YFSETQ. CDR3 size: 16 residues. The J segment lost 4 bases and the V segment lost 4 bases, leaving 8 bases of the junction unmatched. CDR3 region: CASSPRVAGATGELFF. CDR3 bases: TGCGCCAGCAGCCCCCGAGTAGCGGGGGCCACCGGGGAGCTGTTTTTT.

This clone has just one count. The gene calls are TRBV6-5 and TRBJ2-2; D possibly corresponds to TRBD1 (6 bases). Germline CDR1 MNHEY, CDR2 SVGAGI. The CDR3 loop spans 15 amino acids. Trimming removed 2 bases from V and 6 bases from J, with 13 bases in between. CDR3 residues: CASSYTPGDPGELFF. The CDR3 DNA sequence: TGTGCCAGCAGTTACACCCCAGGGGACCCCGGGGAGCTGTTTTTT.

This chain connects TRBV5-1 to TRBJ2-6; 8 bases line up with TRBD1. CDR3 size: 17 residues. Germline V gene sequence: CDR1 SGHRS, CDR2 YFSETQ. V lost 4 bases to trimming and J lost 2 bases; unmatched junction nucleotides: 8. As DNA, the CDR3 is TGCGCCAGCAGCCTCCGACAGGGGACCGCTGGGGCCAACGTCCTGACTTTC. Amino acids: CASSLRQGTAGANVLTF.

The chain carries TRBV15 and TRBJ1-5; D is unclear. The germline CDR1 and CDR2 sequences are LNHNV and YYDKDF (reference sequence). This CDR3 comprises 13 residues. Trimming pared 9 bases from V and 6 bases from J, leaving 15 bases between. In DNA form, the CDR3 reads TGTGCCACGGGGAGGGAGGCAGGTCAGCCCCAGCATTTT. Translating it yields CATGREAGQPQHF.

This chain uses TRBV10-3 with TRBJ2-2, with D tentatively TRBD2 (5 bases). Germline CDR1 reads ENHRY; CDR2 reads SYGVKD. This CDR3 is 16 amino acids long. V was clipped by 0 bases and J by 4 bases, with 12 bases between them. In DNA, the CDR3 is TGTGCCATCAGTGAGTCCCTTACGGGGTCCACCGGGGAGCTGTTTTTT. Protein: CAISESLTGSTGELFF.

The genes are TRBV6-1 and TRBJ1-5, with unresolved D. With 5 bases removed from V and 2 bases from J, the gap between germline ends came to 7 bases. The CDR3 runs to 13 residues. Germline V gene sequence: CDR1 MNHNS, CDR2 SASEGT. CDR3 DNA sequence: TGTGCCAGCAGTACAGCAGGCAATCAGCCCCAGCATTTT. Protein: CASSTAGNQPQHF.

A note on this clone: The identical CDR3 is also encoded by other nucleotide sequences in the sample. This chain connects TRBV6-5 to TRBJ2-5; no definite D call. In germline, CDR1 is MNHEY, CDR2 SVGAGI. The CDR3 consists of 10 residues. Trimming took off 6 bases at V and 5 bases at J, with 4 bases between the two ends. The CDR3: CASRGETQYF. In DNA form, the CDR3 reads TGTGCCAGCAGGGGGGAGACCCAGTACTTC.

The chain links TRBV19 to TRBJ2-7; maybe TRBD1 (6 bases). The germline V and J ends were trimmed by 5 bases and 5 bases, with 7 bases remaining between them. The length of the CDR3 is 11 residues. The germline V gene encodes CDR1 LNHDA and CDR2 SQIVND (reference sequence). The CDR3: CASSQGNEQYF. CDR3 in DNA: TGTGCCAGTAGTCAGGGGAACGAGCAGTACTTC. Supplemented by reference TRBV19 and TRBJ2-7, the full variable domain reads DGGITQSPKYLFRKEGQNVTLSCEQNLNHDAMYWYRQDPGQGLRLIYYSQIVNDFQKGDIAEGYSVSREKKESFPLTVTSAQKNPTAFYLCASSQGNEQYFGPGTRLTVT.

The chain is built from TRBV5-4 and TRBJ1-2; tentative D call: TRBD1 (5 bases). The length of the CDR3 is 15 residues. The germline CDR1 and CDR2 sequences are SGHNT and YYREEE (reference sequence). V was cut by 4 bases and J by 7 bases, with 20 bases left in between. The CDR3 sequence: CASSLGGDGRPGYTF. In nucleotides, the CDR3 is TGTGCCAGCAGCCTGGGGGGAGACGGGCGCCCTGGCTACACCTTC.

CDR3 in DNA: TGTGCCAGCAGCCTAGGGGACATCCCTAGCAATCAGCCCCAGCATTTT. The encoded protein is CASSLGDIPSNQPQHF. This chain joins TRBV5-6 and TRBJ1-5; tentatively, D is TRBD1 (6 bases). The CDR3 runs to 16 residues. Germline loops: CDR1 SGHDT, CDR2 YYEEEE. Trimming removed 4 bases at V and 0 bases at J, with 14 bases between.

This clone was observed once. The chain combines TRBV10-1 with TRBJ1-1; 7 bases fit TRBD1. CDR1 is WNHNN, CDR2 SYGVQD, per germline (reference sequence). Losses at the gene ends were 5 bases for V and 3 bases for J; bases not matched to a gene: 9. CDR3 length: 15 amino acids. CDR3 sequence reads: CASSRSTGADTEAFF. CDR3 sequence (DNA): TGCGCCAGCAGTAGGAGCACAGGGGCGGACACTGAAGCTTTCTTT.

The CDR3 DNA reads as TGCGCCAGCAGGCCCGATACGGTGCCCACAGATACGCAGTATTTT. Translated: CASRPDTVPTDTQYF. V gene TRBV10-2 combines with J gene TRBJ2-3; D is unresolved. The CDR3 runs 15 residues. Germline CDR1 WSHSY, CDR2 SAAADI. The ends were cut back, 6 bases at V and 2 bases at J, with 15 bases in the middle.

The rearrangement uses TRBV27 and TRBJ1-5; TRBD1 aligns across 8 bases. This CDR3 spans 13 amino acids. Germline CDR1 MNHEY, CDR2 SMNVEV (reference sequence). After removal of 7 bases from V and 5 bases from J, the junction contained 4 bases not matched to a gene. The CDR3 region is CASKGQGDQPQHF. In DNA form, the CDR3 reads TGTGCCAGCAAAGGACAGGGAGATCAGCCCCAGCATTTT.